These 32 T cell receptor beta chains came from one sample sequenced in a study of radiation and T cells in renal cell carcinoma. The time point was: baseline pretreatment blood. Treatment defined: 15 Gy SBRT to primary tumor, nephrectomy 4 weeks later. Repertoires were generated with immunoSEQ multiplex PCR, while TCRdb's copy carries only in-frame clones and drops some. Found here are 87,000 or so clones, 70% to 90% of them singletons; the top ten hold approximately 8.1%. Sequenced material: blood, taken from a patient whose treatment included radiotherapy and nephrectomy. The source is a man aged 50 to 59 with renal cell carcinoma.

The V call is TRBV7-9, the J call TRBJ2-3, with 9 bases matching TRBD2. The CDR3 loop spans 14 amino acids. V lost 0 bases and J lost 12; bases outside the gene matches: 7. The germline gives CDR1 SEHNR, CDR2 FQNEAQ (reference sequence). In DNA, the CDR3 is TGTGCCAGCAGCTTAGCGCAGACTAGCGGTATCCAGTATTTT. It is translated as CASSLAQTSGIQYF.

V gene TRBV6-6 combines with J gene TRBJ1-1; TRBD1 matches at 11 bases. V was pared by 7 bases and J by 3 bases, with 10 bases of the junction left unmatched. CDR1 MNHNY and CDR2 SVGAGI come from the germline V gene (reference sequence). The CDR3 contains 16 residues. The CDR3 loop reads CASTGQGALHDTEAFF. The CDR3, as DNA: TGTGCCAGCACTGGACAGGGGGCGCTTCATGACACTGAAGCTTTCTTT.

CDR3 in DNA: TGTGCCAGCAGCTCCCGAGAGACCCAGTACTTC. Translating gives CASSSRETQYF. The chain combines TRBV7-8 with TRBJ2-5; no firm D call. CDR1 is SGHVS, CDR2 FQNEAQ, per germline. CDR3 length: 11 residues. Trimming took off 4 bases at V and 4 bases at J, with 4 bases between the two ends.

The V and J genes are TRBV14 and TRBJ2-2; possibly TRBD2 for D (6 bases). Germline values: CDR1 SGHDN, CDR2 FVKESK. This CDR3 spans 14 amino acids. The V and J ends lost 2 bases and 7 bases respectively, with 11 bases between them. CDR3 DNA sequence: TGTGCCAGCAGCCAATCATGGGGGGACGGGGAGCTGTTTTTT. The encoded protein is CASSQSWGDGELFF.

V usage is TRBV2 and J usage is TRBJ2-7; 7 bases agree with TRBD1. This CDR3 has 16 amino acids. CDR1 and CDR2 from the germline V gene are SNHLY and FYNNEI. V lost 5 bases and J lost 0; bases outside the gene matches: 10. The CDR3 sequence is CASSFETGDSSYEQYF. CDR3 bases: TGTGCCAGCAGTTTCGAAACAGGGGATAGCTCCTACGAGCAGTACTTC.

About this clone: Mismatch with germline at one junction end may stem from a read error. The chain joins TRBV7-7 to TRBJ2-1; perhaps TRBD2 as D (6 bases). Germline V CDR1 and CDR2: SSHAT, FNYEAQ (reference sequence). This CDR3 comprises 15 residues. Here the CDR3 DNA reads TGTGCTAGCAGCTTAGAGCTAGCGAGAAACAATGAGCAGTTCTTC. Translating it yields CASSLELARNNEQFF.

The genes are TRBV14 and TRBJ2-5; 14 nucleotides align to TRBD2. The CDR3 spans 17 residues. J gave up 5 bases and V 3 bases, and 8 bases lay outside the gene matches. Germline V gives CDR1 SGHDN, CDR2 FVKESK. The DNA for the CDR3 is TGTGCCAGCAGCCATGACAGACTAGCGGGAGGGGATGAGACCCAGTACTTC. It translates to CASSHDRLAGGDETQYF.

This chain connects TRBV30 to TRBJ1-4; 8 nucleotides match TRBD1. This CDR3 has 14 amino acids. The V and J ends lost 2 bases and 6 bases, in that order; junction bases with no gene match: 5. Per the germline V gene, CDR1 is GTSNPN and CDR2 is SVGIG (reference sequence). CDR3 nucleotide sequence: TGTGCCTGGAGTTCTGGGACAGGTGATGAAAAACTGTTTTTT. Its protein product is CAWSSGTGDEKLFF.

The V and J genes are TRBV5-5 and TRBJ2-3; D gene ambiguous. This CDR3 contains 16 residues. CDR1 and CDR2 from the germline V gene are SGHKS and YYEKEE (reference sequence). V was cut by 0 bases and J by 3 bases, with 14 bases left in between. The CDR3, as DNA: TGTGCCAGCAGCTTGGTTATGGACCCAACAACAGATACGCAGTATTTT. Its protein product is CASSLVMDPTTDTQYF.

The chain recombines TRBV4-2 with TRBJ1-5; 10 nucleotides match TRBD1. The germline V gene has CDR1 LGHNA and CDR2 YNFKEQ. CDR3 length: 19 amino acids. The J segment lost 1 base and the V segment lost 0 bases, leaving 9 bases of the junction unmatched. CDR3 protein: CASSQERTGGSGSNQPQHF. In DNA, the CDR3 is TGTGCCAGCAGCCAAGAAAGGACAGGGGGTTCAGGAAGCAATCAGCCCCAGCATTTT.

The chain is built from TRBV27 and TRBJ1-5, with D unclear. Per germline, CDR1 MNHEY and CDR2 SMNVEV (reference sequence). The V end lost 6 bases, the J end lost 7 bases, and 13 bases lay between the germline ends. This CDR3 is built from 13 residues. CDR3 sequence: CASSLREQQPQHF. CDR3 sequence (DNA): TGTGCCAGCAGCTTGAGGGAACAACAGCCCCAGCATTTT.

This clone was picked up one time. This chain uses TRBV15 with TRBJ1-1; the match to TRBD1 covers 9 bases. Per the germline V gene, CDR1 is LNHNV and CDR2 is YYDKDF (reference sequence). Germline trimming cut 1 base from V and 7 bases from J; bases unmatched to any gene: 10. This CDR3 comprises 16 residues. CDR3 region: CATSRGAATGQGEAFF. CDR3 bases: TGTGCCACCAGCAGAGGAGCTGCTACGGGACAGGGTGAAGCTTTCTTT. Drawing the rest from reference TRBV15 and TRBJ1-1, the complete variable domain is DAMVIQNPRYQVTQFGKPVTLSCSQTLNHNVMYWYQQKSSQAPKLLFHYYDKDFNNEADTPDNFQSRRPNTSFCFLDIRSPGLGDTAMYLCATSRGAATGQGEAFFGQGTRLTVV.

In this sample, this clone turned up once. This chain uses TRBV6-5 with TRBJ2-3; TRBD2 agrees at 13 bases. The CDR3 is 16 residues long. Germline V gene sequence: CDR1 MNHEY, CDR2 SVGAGI. The V and J ends lost 0 bases and 6 bases, in that order; junction bases with no gene match: 3. The CDR3 DNA is TGTGCCAGCAGTTACTCGGGACTAGCGGGATGGGATACGCAGTATTTT. Its protein is CASSYSGLAGWDTQYF.

This clone was counted once. The chain carries TRBV6-5 and TRBJ2-3, with D perhaps matching TRBD1 or TRBD2 (5 bases each). Germline V gene sequence: CDR1 MNHEY, CDR2 SVGAGI. Trimming cost V 4 bases and J 11 bases, with 16 bases left between them. CDR3 length equals 13 residues. The CDR3 nucleotides read TGTGCCAGCAGTTCATGGGGGACCGACGTGCAGTATTTT. Translating gives CASSSWGTDVQYF.

J is TRBJ2-5 and V is TRBV19, with a possible D match to TRBD1 (6 bases). Germline CDR1 and CDR2: LNHDA and SQIVND (reference sequence). There are 15 residues in the CDR3. V was cut by 2 bases and J by 2 bases, with 12 bases left in between. This CDR3 is CASSIWAQGQETQYF. CDR3 in DNA: TGTGCCAGTAGTATATGGGCACAGGGTCAAGAGACCCAGTACTTC.

The genes are TRBV5-1 and TRBJ2-2; D uncertain. Germline CDR1 is SGHRS and CDR2 is YFSETQ. This CDR3 contains 14 residues. Trimming shortened V by 1 base and J by 1 base, and 5 bases separated the two germline ends. CDR3 bases: TGCGCCAGCAGCTTGATCGAGAACACCGGGGAGCTGTTTTTT. Translated, it gives CASSLIENTGELFF. Combining the CDR3 with reference TRBV5-1 and TRBJ2-2 gives the whole variable domain KAGVTQTPRYLIKTRGQQVTLSCSPISGHRSVSWYQQTPGQGLQFLFEYFSETQRNKGNFPGRFSGRQFSNSRSEMNVSTLELGDSALYLCASSLIENTGELFFGEGSRLTVL.

This chain joins TRBV5-4 and TRBJ2-1; TRBD1 aligns across 9 bases. After removal of 2 bases from V and 5 bases from J, the junction contained 8 bases not matched to a gene. Germline V gene sequence: CDR1 SGHNT, CDR2 YYREEE (reference sequence). This CDR3 contains 16 residues. The CDR3 spells CASSLQGAVGNNEQFF. The CDR3 DNA reads as TGTGCCAGCAGCTTACAGGGGGCAGTGGGTAACAATGAGCAGTTCTTC. The full variable domain, completed using reference TRBV5-4 and TRBJ2-1, is ETGVTQSPTHLIKTRGQQVTLRCSSQSGHNTVSWYQQALGQGPQFIFQYYREEENGRGNFPPRFSGLQFPNYSSELNVNALELDDSALYLCASSLQGAVGNNEQFFGPGTRLTVL.

This chain connects TRBV6-6 to TRBJ2-7, with D possibly TRBD1 on 6 matching bases. CDR1 and CDR2 (germline): MNHNY, SVGAGI (reference sequence). V lost 2 bases to trimming and J lost 3 bases, with 17 bases between them. The CDR3 spans 16 residues. CDR3 sequence reads: CASSYQLSQGNYEQYF. CDR3 DNA sequence: TGTGCCAGCAGTTACCAGTTGTCACAGGGTAACTACGAGCAGTACTTC.

CDR3 in DNA: TGTGCCAGCTCATCCTTCATAAGTTTGGCCACAGATACGCAGTATTTT. Protein sequence: CASSSFISLATDTQYF. The chain carries TRBV18 and TRBJ2-3; D unresolved. V dropped 5 bases and J dropped 2 bases, with 17 bases sitting between them. Germline V gene data show CDR1 as KGHSH and CDR2 as LQKENI. The length of the CDR3 is 16 residues. Full variable domain (remainder filled in from reference TRBV18 and TRBJ2-3): NAGVMQNPRHLVRRRGQEARLRCSPMKGHSHVYWYRQLPEEGLKFMVYLQKENIIDESGMPKERFSAEFPKEGPSILRIQQVVRGDSAAYFCASSSFISLATDTQYFGPGTRLTVL.

This rearrangement joins TRBV11-3 to TRBJ2-2, with D perhaps TRBD2 (6 bases). Per germline, CDR1 SGHNT and CDR2 YENEEA. The length of the CDR3 is 15 residues. Trimming pared 5 bases from V and 0 bases from J, leaving 10 bases between. CDR3 nucleotides: TGTGCCAGCAGCCCGCGCGGGACGAACACCGGGGAGCTGTTTTTT. Translating gives CASSPRGTNTGELFF.

V gene TRBV5-1 combines with J gene TRBJ2-2; no clear D gene. The CDR3 runs 15 residues. Germline V gives CDR1 SGHRS, CDR2 YFSETQ. The V and J ends lost 4 bases and 0 bases respectively, with 10 bases between them. In nucleotides, the CDR3 is TGCGCCAGCAGCGGATCAGTCCCGAACACCGGGGAGCTGTTTTTT. Its translation: CASSGSVPNTGELFF.

The CDR3 bases are TGTGCCATCAGCCAGGACAGCGCTTATCAGCCCCAGCATTTT. It specifies CAISQDSAYQPQHF. The chain joins TRBV10-3 to TRBJ1-5; tentative D call: TRBD1 (6 bases). CDR3 length equals 14 residues. Deletions cut 6 bases from V and 5 bases from J, with 14 bases between. CDR1 is ENHRY, CDR2 SYGVKD, per germline.

The chain has TRBV14 and TRBJ2-1; D might be TRBD1 (6 bases). Trimming took 2 bases from V and 0 from J, leaving 14 bases between them. The CDR3 is 17 amino acids. Germline CDR1 is SGHDN and CDR2 is FVKESK. The CDR3 sequence is CASSQLQGLASYNEQFF. In nucleotides, the CDR3 is TGTGCCAGCAGCCAACTTCAGGGGTTAGCCTCCTACAATGAGCAGTTCTTC.

The chain joins TRBV6-6 to TRBJ2-1, with 8 bases fitting TRBD1. The germline gives CDR1 MNHNY, CDR2 SVGAGI (reference sequence). After removal of 7 bases from V and 7 bases from J, the junction contained 9 bases not matched to a gene. The CDR3 is 14 residues long. CDR3 residues: CASNAGGLRNEQFF. In DNA form, the CDR3 reads TGTGCCAGCAACGCAGGGGGCTTGCGGAATGAGCAGTTCTTC.

The chain links TRBV4-3 to TRBJ1-1, with D tentatively TRBD1 (5 bases). The CDR3 consists of 11 residues. Deletions cut 6 bases from V and 7 bases from J, with 9 bases between. CDR1 LGHNA and CDR2 YSLEER come from the germline V gene. The CDR3 DNA follows: TGCGCCAGCAGGGGACTTGGTGAAGCTTTCTTT. As protein: CASRGLGEAFF.

The J gene is TRBJ2-7, the V gene TRBV10-3; D is undetermined. Germline values: CDR1 ENHRY, CDR2 SYGVKD. Trimming left V 7 bases short and J 6 bases short, with 22 bases between. CDR3 length: 15 amino acids. DNA of the CDR3: TGTGCCATCACTCCCTCCGGGCCAAGCTACGGCGAGCAGTACTTC. Protein: CAITPSGPSYGEQYF.

The chain links TRBV30 to TRBJ2-3; D may be TRBD1 or TRBD2 (6 bases each). Germline CDR1 GTSNPN, CDR2 SVGIG (reference sequence). The CDR3 is made up of 14 amino acids. Trimming shortened V by 7 bases and J by 0 bases, and 14 bases separated the two germline ends. CDR3 DNA sequence: TGTGCCTTCAGACCGGGGGCCAGCACAGATACGCAGTATTTT. Its protein product is CAFRPGASTDTQYF.

The V gene is TRBV7-2, the J gene TRBJ1-2; D might be TRBD1 (5 bases). Germline-derived CDR1 and CDR2 are SGHTA and FQGNSA. V lost 1 base to trimming and J lost 9 bases, with 9 bases between them. The length of the CDR3 is 12 residues. As DNA, the CDR3 is TGTGCCAGCAGCTTAGTTTCAGGGAGCTACACCTTC. Protein sequence: CASSLVSGSYTF.

For this clone: An end of the junction does not agree with germline; a read error may underlie this. The rearrangement uses TRBV5-8 and TRBJ1-2; 8 bases match TRBD1. The CDR3 runs 12 residues. CDR1 and CDR2 from the germline V gene are SGHTS and YDEGEE. CDR3 residues: CASSQEQGVGTF. The DNA for the CDR3 is TGCGCCAGCAGCCAAGAACAGGGGGTTGGCACCTTC. Full variable domain (missing parts from reference TRBV5-8 and TRBJ1-2): EAGVTQSPTHLIKTRGQQATLRCSPISGHTSVYWYQQALGLGLQFLLWYDEGEERNRGNFPPRFSGRQFPNYSSELNVNALELEDSALYLCASSQEQGVGTFGSGTRLTVV.

The chain recombines TRBV2 with TRBJ2-2; D unresolved. The V gene lost 4 bases and the J gene lost 5 bases, with 8 bases spanning the gap. CDR1 and CDR2 (germline): SNHLY, FYNNEI. This CDR3 is 13 amino acids long. The CDR3 is CASSGQGTGELFF. The CDR3 region has the DNA TGTGCCAGCAGTGGGCAAGGAACCGGGGAGCTGTTTTTT.

This chain uses TRBV18 with TRBJ2-7, with D perhaps matching TRBD1 or TRBD2 (5 bases each). V shed 2 bases and J shed 2 bases, with 13 bases lying between them. This CDR3 has 15 amino acids. The germline V gene encodes CDR1 KGHSH and CDR2 LQKENI. The CDR3 region is CASSPGGGEPYEQYF. Written as DNA, the CDR3 is TGTGCCAGCTCACCAGGTGGGGGAGAGCCCTACGAGCAGTACTTC.

The chain joins TRBV11-1 to TRBJ2-7; D gene ambiguous. V was pared by 1 base and J by 1 base, with 11 bases between. The CDR3 runs 15 residues. Germline V gene sequence: CDR1 SGHAT, CDR2 FQDESV (reference sequence). CDR3: CASSLGRFRSYEQYF. The DNA for the CDR3 is TGTGCCAGCAGCTTAGGTAGGTTTAGGTCCTACGAGCAGTACTTC.